One and the same sample provided the 8 T cell receptor beta chains below, sequenced in a study of control samples from healthy donors and cancer patients. Method: immunoSEQ multiplex PCR; TCRdb's copy keeps in-frame clones and lacks some. The specimen's table records fewer than 200,000 clones. Sequencing used blood. The receptors shown here come from a woman aged 30 to 39 in good health.

In DNA form, the CDR3 reads TGTGCCAGCAGCTCTCCAATAACTAATGAAAAACTGTTTTTT. Translating gives CASSSPITNEKLFF. The chain couples TRBV7-9 to TRBJ1-4; no definite D call. This CDR3 region has 14 residues. Trimming shortened V by 4 bases and J by 1 base, and 7 bases separated the two germline ends. Germline-derived CDR1 and CDR2 are SEHNR and FQNEAQ (reference sequence).

V is TRBV27 and J is TRBJ1-2; 9 nucleotides agree with TRBD1. V shed 8 bases and J 7 bases; nucleotides not matched to a gene: 17. The CDR3 runs to 16 residues. Germline values: CDR1 MNHEY, CDR2 SMNVEV (reference sequence). The DNA of the CDR3 is TGTGCCAGCCGCCTAAGTAGTACAGGGGGCCAAGTTGGCTACACCTTC. It yields the protein CASRLSSTGGQVGYTF.

V and J are TRBV5-1 and TRBJ1-5, with 9 nucleotides matching TRBD1. Germline lookup yields CDR1 SGHRS and CDR2 YFSETQ. The CDR3 length is 15 residues. The trim removed 0 bases at V and 6 bases at J, leaving 4 bases unmatched. CDR3 region: CASSLVGQGIQPQHF. The DNA for the CDR3 is TGCGCCAGCAGCTTGGTCGGACAGGGGATTCAGCCCCAGCATTTT.

The chain uses TRBV7-6 and TRBJ1-4; 8 nucleotides align to TRBD1. The ends lost 1 base at V and 7 bases at J; junction bases unmatched: 5. This CDR3 region has 15 residues. CDR1 is SGHVS and CDR2 is FNYEAQ in the germline V gene. The CDR3 bases are TGTGCCAGCAGCTTAGGACAGGGGATGAGTGAAAAACTGTTTTTT. This encodes CASSLGQGMSEKLFF. Supplemented by reference TRBV7-6 and TRBJ1-4, the full variable domain reads GAGVSQSPRYKVTKRGQDVALRCDPISGHVSLYWYRQALGQGPEFLTYFNYEAQQDKSGLPNDRFSAERPEGSISTLTIQRTEQRDSAMYRCASSLGQGMSEKLFFGSGTQLSVL.

This chain joins TRBV19 and TRBJ1-2; 9 bases match TRBD1. V shed 10 bases and J 8 bases; nucleotides not matched to a gene: 8. This CDR3 region has 12 residues. The germline gives CDR1 LNHDA, CDR2 SQIVND (reference sequence). The DNA of the CDR3 is TGTGCCACCTTAACAGGGGGCAGAGGCTACACCTTC. The encoded protein is CATLTGGRGYTF.

The chain couples TRBV7-2 to TRBJ1-6; D might be TRBD1 (6 bases). CDR1 and CDR2 (germline): SGHTA, FQGNSA. This CDR3 comprises 14 residues. V lost 5 bases and J lost 11, with 16 bases in between. The CDR3 DNA follows: TGTGCCAGCAGCAGGGGGGGGAGCTCGCCACCCCTCCACTTT. Its translation is CASSRGGSSPPLHF.

J is TRBJ1-4 and V is TRBV12-5; perhaps TRBD1 as D (5 bases). The CDR3 length is 15 residues. The germline gives CDR1 LGHNT, CDR2 FRNRAP. V shed 0 bases and J shed 7 bases, with 12 bases lying between them. This CDR3 is CASGLVLGDLEKLFF. DNA of the CDR3: TGTGCTAGTGGTTTGGTACTGGGGGATCTTGAAAAACTGTTTTTT.

V is TRBV5-1 and J is TRBJ1-2; the D gene is possibly TRBD1 (5 bases). With 4 bases removed from V and 8 bases from J, the gap between germline ends came to 15 bases. Germline CDR1 reads SGHRS; CDR2 reads YFSETQ. CDR3 size: 13 residues. The CDR3 is CASSPDSPLGYTF. The CDR3 DNA sequence: TGCGCCAGCAGCCCCGACAGCCCCCTAGGCTACACCTTC.